Reported below is one T cell receptor (beta chain). No antigen is known for it. This entry comes from a study of cytomegalovirus exposure and HLA in healthy donors. Overall study findings and caveats: Earlier results showed most TCR beta V segments being productive about 87% or about 30% of the time. Follow-up analysis seemed to connect common viral pathogens with several of the most significant clusters identified. Presence/absence results assume similar sequencing depth per donor, which may not hold.

Losses at the gene ends were 2 bases for V and 0 bases for J; bases not matched to a gene: 13. This CDR3 is built from 19 residues. From germline, CDR1 is MGHRA and CDR2 YSYEKL. PCR involved 60 Vbeta and 13 Jbeta primers. Clones were read by immunoSEQ multiplex PCR, and TCRdb kept only the in-frame ones, dropping some. The sample holds about 150,000 clones, 82% seen once. Sequencing was carried out using PBMCs. The sequence was collected from a woman in her 50s in good health and CMV-seropositive. J is TRBJ2-3 and V is TRBV4-1, with 8 bases identical to TRBD2. As DNA, the CDR3 is TGCGCCAGCAGCCAATTTAGCGGGGCTATACTCTCTAGCACAGATACGCAGTATTTT. This encodes CASSQFSGAILSSTDTQYF.